Below are 27 T cell receptor beta chains sequenced from a single sample in a study of T cells after yellow fever vaccination. TCRdb re-called the 5' RACE reads through MiXCR, storing one row per CDR3 protein. The sample lists around 100,000 distinct CDR3 sequences, roughly 8.9% occurring once. This sample comprised CD8+ T cells sorted from PBMCs, obtained 45 days after the yellow fever booster vaccination. The receptors derive from a man younger than 45 who received the YFV17D yellow fever vaccine.

This clonotype has a handful of counts. CDR3 loop: CASSLGRWGATDTQYF. DNA for the CDR3: TGTGCCAGCAGCTTGGGTCGATGGGGGGCCACAGATACGCAGTATTTT. The J gene is TRBJ2-3, the V gene TRBV7-9; tentatively, D is TRBD1 or TRBD2 (6 bases each). This CDR3 comprises 16 residues. Per the germline V gene, CDR1 is SEHNR and CDR2 is FQNEAQ (reference sequence). Between the trimmed V and J ends, which lost 3 bases and 2 bases, there was a span of 15 bases.

This clonotype occurred many times. This sequence joins TRBV7-8 and TRBJ2-7; no reliable D call. Germline values: CDR1 SGHVS, CDR2 FQNEAQ. V was cut by 6 bases and J by 3 bases, with 9 bases left in between. CDR3 size: 12 residues. DNA for the CDR3: TGTGCCAGCAGTTCTCATATCTACGAGCAGTACTTC. This translates into CASSSHIYEQYF.

This chain joins TRBV4-3 and TRBJ2-1, with D perhaps TRBD2 (5 bases). Trimming removed 1 base from V and 7 bases from J, with 11 bases in between. Looked up from germline, CDR1 is LGHNA and CDR2 is YSLEER. The CDR3 runs to 14 residues. The CDR3 sequence is CASSQVIGRNEQFF. The CDR3 bases are TGCGCCAGCAGCCAAGTTATTGGGAGAAATGAGCAGTTCTTC.

This clonotype has only a few counts. The V call is TRBV5-6, the J call TRBJ2-7; unclear D gene. The CDR3 extends over 16 amino acids. The germline V and J ends were trimmed by 2 bases and 3 bases, with 18 bases remaining between them. The germline CDR1 and CDR2 sequences are SGHDT and YYEEEE. The CDR3 spells CASSFPTGTKLYEQYF. The CDR3 nucleotides read TGTGCCAGCAGCTTCCCCACCGGTACAAAGCTCTACGAGCAGTACTTC.

This clonotype appeared many times. This chain joins TRBV28 and TRBJ2-7; D is perhaps TRBD2 (7 bases). From germline, CDR1 is MDHEN and CDR2 SYDVKM. The CDR3 totals 13 residues. V was clipped by 2 bases and J by 5 bases, with 10 bases between them. The CDR3, as DNA: TGTGCCAGCAGTTTAGGGGGGGCCGACGAGCAGTACTTC. Residues: CASSLGGADEQYF.

This clonotype was observed many times. This chain links TRBV7-2 with TRBJ2-7; D is unresolved. CDR3 length: 13 residues. Germline V gene lookup returns CDR1 SGHTA and CDR2 FQGNSA. V lost 11 bases and J 3 bases, leaving 17 bases between the germline ends. The CDR3 bases are TGTGCCGATGGGTCTCCTGGTTTCTACGAGCAGTACTTC. It codes for CADGSPGFYEQYF. Full variable domain (missing parts from reference TRBV7-2 and TRBJ2-7): GAGVSQSPSNKVTEKGKDVELRCDPISGHTALYWYRQSLGQGLEFLIYFQGNSAPDKSGLPSDRFSAERTGGSVSTLTIQRTQQEDSAVYLCADGSPGFYEQYFGPGTRLTVT.

This clonotype appeared many times. V usage is TRBV6-2 or TRBV6-3 and J usage is TRBJ2-7; D ambiguous. The CDR3 extends over 15 amino acids. V gave up 6 bases and J gave up 0 bases, with 15 bases separating them. From germline, CDR1 is MNHEY and CDR2 SVGEGT. The CDR3 region has the DNA TGTGCCAGCAGCCCTACCCTGGCAGGCTCCTACGAGCAGTACTTC. Translated: CASSPTLAGSYEQYF.

This clonotype was picked up many times. The chain links TRBV20-1 to TRBJ2-3, with D uncertain. CDR1 and CDR2 (germline): DFQATT, SNEGSKA (reference sequence). V gave up 5 bases and J gave up 6 bases, with 27 bases separating them. CDR3 size: 17 residues. The CDR3 DNA reads as TGCAGTGCTGACCCCCCGACTGACGATTCGAGCGAGGATACGCAGTATTTT. Translating it yields CSADPPTDDSSEDTQYF.

This clonotype was seen more than once but under ten times. The chain combines TRBV7-9 with TRBJ1-1; D gene ambiguous. The germline V gene has CDR1 SEHNR and CDR2 FQNEAQ (reference sequence). The CDR3 runs to 15 residues. V gave up 5 bases and J gave up 4 bases, with 17 bases separating them. CDR3 residues: CASSHLSSGGTEAFF. The CDR3 bases are TGTGCCAGCAGCCACCTCTCGTCGGGTGGCACTGAAGCTTTCTTT. The complete variable domain, with remaining parts taken from reference TRBV7-9 and TRBJ1-1, reads DTGVSQNPRHKITKRGQNVTFRCDPISEHNRLYWYRQTLGQGPEFLTYFQNEAQLEKSRLLSDRFSAERPKGSFSTLEIQRTEQGDSAMYLCASSHLSSGGTEAFFGQGTRLTVV.

In its sample, this clonotype was seen many times. The gene calls are TRBV19 and TRBJ2-1; perhaps TRBD1 as D (5 bases). The CDR3 contains 12 residues. Trimming removed 1 base from V and 15 bases from J, with 13 bases in between. Germline V gene lookup returns CDR1 LNHDA and CDR2 SQIVND (reference sequence). The CDR3 loop is CASSIVWGLMFF. The CDR3 region has the DNA TGTGCCAGTAGTATAGTTTGGGGCTTGATGTTCTTC.

This clonotype was counted only a few times. V gene TRBV18 combines with J gene TRBJ2-1, with TRBD2 matching over 10 bases. This CDR3 spans 15 amino acids. The germline gives CDR1 KGHSH, CDR2 LQKENI. With V trimmed by 3 bases and J by 10 bases, 9 bases remained unmatched. The CDR3 bases are TGTGCCAGCTCACCTAGCGGGAGGCCCGTTGAGGAGCAGTTCTTC. Amino acid sequence: CASSPSGRPVEEQFF.

This clonotype was recorded many times. The chain employs TRBV13 and TRBJ2-1, with 10 bases identical to TRBD2. V lost 2 bases and J lost 7; bases outside the gene matches: 14. Per germline, CDR1 PRHDT and CDR2 FYEKMQ (reference sequence). There are 18 residues in the CDR3. The CDR3 DNA is TGTGCCAGCAGCTTAACCCCAGCCTTAGCGGGAGGTCGTAATGAGCAGTTCTTC. Protein product: CASSLTPALAGGRNEQFF.

This clonotype was observed many times. The chain carries TRBV10-3 and TRBJ2-1; the match to TRBD2 covers 7 bases. The germline CDR1 and CDR2 sequences are ENHRY and SYGVKD. There are 14 residues in the CDR3. Trimming removed 5 bases from V and 4 bases from J; junction bases left unmatched: 5. The CDR3 DNA follows: TGTGCCATCAGTAGCGGGAAAGGGTACAATGAGCAGTTCTTC. Protein: CAISSGKGYNEQFF.

The chain recombines TRBV19 with TRBJ2-1; D not certain. The CDR3 has 16 amino acids. Trimming left V 10 bases short and J 0 bases short, with 19 bases between. Germline V gene data show CDR1 as LNHDA and CDR2 as SQIVND (reference sequence). The CDR3: CATEANPGYSYNEQFF. The CDR3 DNA follows: TGTGCCACCGAAGCCAATCCCGGGTACTCCTACAATGAGCAGTTCTTC.

This clonotype is classed as medium-sized. The chain carries TRBV5-1 and TRBJ1-1; possible D gene TRBD1, 5 bases. V lost 6 bases and J 6 bases, leaving 9 bases between the germline ends. Germline V gene lookup returns CDR1 SGHRS and CDR2 YFSETQ. The CDR3 is 11 amino acids. The DNA of the CDR3 is TGCGCCAGCAAAGAGGGGTCTGAAGCTTTCTTT. Its protein product is CASKEGSEAFF.

The chain links TRBV20-1 to TRBJ1-1, with 8 bases matching TRBD1. V lost 6 bases and J lost 5; bases outside the gene matches: 14. Germline CDR1 reads DFQATT; CDR2 reads SNEGSKA (reference sequence). The CDR3 spans 15 residues. CDR3 nucleotide sequence: TGCAGTGCAGGACCCGGGACAGGTTCAGTTACTGAAGCTTTCTTT. This encodes CSAGPGTGSVTEAFF.

This chain connects TRBV27 to TRBJ1-2; D gene ambiguous. The CDR3 has 12 residues. Per the germline V gene, CDR1 is MNHEY and CDR2 is SMNVEV (reference sequence). Trimming cost V 7 bases and J 2 bases, with 8 bases left between them. As DNA, the CDR3 is TGTGCCAGCAAGACGGTAAACTATGGCTACACCTTC. Its protein is CASKTVNYGYTF.

This clonotype came up many times. This chain's CDR3 is CASSPGGREQYF. In DNA, the CDR3 is TGTGCCAGCAGCCCGGGGGGGAGGGAGCAGTACTTC. The chain uses TRBV7-3 and TRBJ2-7; 8 bases fit TRBD2. V shed 5 bases, J shed 7 bases, and the junction held 4 bases outside the gene matches. This CDR3 is 12 amino acids long. Germline CDR1 SGHTA, CDR2 FQGTGA.

This clonotype came up many times. This chain uses TRBV27 with TRBJ2-2; D remains ambiguous. CDR3 length: 16 amino acids. Trimming cost V 2 bases and J 5 bases, with 15 bases left between them. Germline V gene sequence: CDR1 MNHEY, CDR2 SMNVEV (reference sequence). The CDR3 loop is CASSLMGFDHTGELFF. In nucleotides, the CDR3 is TGTGCCAGCAGTTTAATGGGATTTGATCATACCGGGGAGCTGTTTTTT.

This clonotype was picked up many times. V gene TRBV11-2 combines with J gene TRBJ2-7, with 8 bases identical to TRBD2. Germline trimming cut 1 base from V and 0 bases from J; bases unmatched to any gene: 5. The germline gives CDR1 SGHAT, CDR2 FQNNGV. CDR3 length: 16 amino acids. The CDR3 nucleotides read TGTGCCAGCAGCTTAGGCCCTAGCGGGTCCTCCTACGAGCAGTACTTC. This translates into CASSLGPSGSSYEQYF. The full variable domain, its missing parts supplied by reference TRBV11-2 and TRBJ2-7, is EAGVAQSPRYKIIEKRQSVAFWCNPISGHATLYWYQQILGQGPKLLIQFQNNGVVDDSQLPKDRFSAERLKGVDSTLKIQPAKLEDSAVYLCASSLGPSGSSYEQYFGPGTRLTVT.

This clonotype was seen repeatedly, ten times or more. The J gene is TRBJ2-1, the V gene TRBV20-1; 11 bases agree with TRBD2. The CDR3 runs to 15 residues. CDR1 and CDR2 (germline): DFQATT, SNEGSKA (reference sequence). V shed 5 bases and J 6 bases; nucleotides not matched to a gene: 9. CDR3 nucleotide sequence: TGCAGTGCTCTAGCGGGAGGCCACCAGGGCAATGAGCAGTTCTTC. Its protein product is CSALAGGHQGNEQFF.

This clonotype was seen ten or more times. J is TRBJ2-7 and V is TRBV25-1, with 9 bases lining up with TRBD2. CDR3 size: 12 residues. The junction had 6 bases not matched to a gene; V was cut back by 10 bases and J by 5 bases. From germline, CDR1 is MGHDK and CDR2 SYGVNS. CDR3 nucleotide sequence: TGTGCCACCGGTCCTAGCGGGAACGAGCAGTACTTC. It encodes CATGPSGNEQYF.

V and J are TRBV6-2 or TRBV6-3 and TRBJ2-5; 8 bases align to TRBD2. Germline V gene lookup returns CDR1 MNHEY and CDR2 SVGEGT. V gave up 2 bases and J gave up 5 bases; unmatched junction bases: 19. This CDR3 has 19 amino acids. The CDR3 spells CASSYPDDWSGSLWETQYF. For the CDR3, the DNA is TGTGCCAGCAGTTACCCGGACGACTGGAGCGGGAGTCTCTGGGAGACCCAGTACTTC.

The chain is built from TRBV5-1 and TRBJ2-2; unclear D gene. The CDR3 runs 15 residues. CDR1 is SGHRS, CDR2 YFSETQ, per germline. Trimming cost V 5 bases and J 1 base, with 12 bases left between them. The CDR3 region is CASRLQEVNTGELFF. The DNA for the CDR3 is TGCGCCAGCAGACTTCAGGAAGTGAACACCGGGGAGCTGTTTTTT.

In its sample, this clonotype was seen many times. The V and J genes are TRBV28 and TRBJ2-5, with D perhaps TRBD2 (6 bases). CDR1 is MDHEN and CDR2 is SYDVKM in the germline V gene. The CDR3 consists of 16 residues. Deletions cut 6 bases from V and 2 bases from J, with 19 bases between. Written as DNA, the CDR3 is TGTGCCAGCAGCTCCGTAACGGGGGTCTTTCAAGAGACCCAGTACTTC. Translated, it gives CASSSVTGVFQETQYF.

This clonotype was observed a few times. V is TRBV11-2 and J is TRBJ2-1; the D gene could be TRBD1 or TRBD2 (5 bases each). The CDR3 runs to 19 residues. Trimming took off 0 bases at V and 0 bases at J, with 18 bases between the two ends. CDR1 is SGHAT, CDR2 FQNNGV, per germline. Here the CDR3 reads CASSLDLYQGESSYNEQFF. The CDR3 region has the DNA TGTGCCAGCAGCTTAGATCTCTACCAAGGGGAGAGCTCCTACAATGAGCAGTTCTTC.

This clonotype was detected many times. The chain employs TRBV10-3 and TRBJ2-1; 7 nucleotides align to TRBD1. The V segment lost 2 bases and the J segment 6 bases; nucleotides outside the gene matches: 13. Germline CDR1 is ENHRY and CDR2 is SYGVKD. This CDR3 spans 17 amino acids. The CDR3 coding sequence is TGTGCCATCAGTGAGCCGGACAGGAGTTTACATAGCAATGAGCAGTTCTTC. It encodes CAISEPDRSLHSNEQFF.